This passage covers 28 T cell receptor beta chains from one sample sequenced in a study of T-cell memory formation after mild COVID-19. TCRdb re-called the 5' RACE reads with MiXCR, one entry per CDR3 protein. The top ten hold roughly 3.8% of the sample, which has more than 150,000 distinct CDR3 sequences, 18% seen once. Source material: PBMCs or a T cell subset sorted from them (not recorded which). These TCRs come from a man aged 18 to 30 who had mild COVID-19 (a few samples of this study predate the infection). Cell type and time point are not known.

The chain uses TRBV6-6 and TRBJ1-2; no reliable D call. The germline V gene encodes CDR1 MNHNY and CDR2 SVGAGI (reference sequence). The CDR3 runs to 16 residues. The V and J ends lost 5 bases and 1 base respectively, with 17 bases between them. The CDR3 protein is CASSPKSSLGNYGYTF. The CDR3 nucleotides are TGTGCCAGCAGTCCCAAAAGCAGCTTGGGTAACTATGGCTACACCTTC.

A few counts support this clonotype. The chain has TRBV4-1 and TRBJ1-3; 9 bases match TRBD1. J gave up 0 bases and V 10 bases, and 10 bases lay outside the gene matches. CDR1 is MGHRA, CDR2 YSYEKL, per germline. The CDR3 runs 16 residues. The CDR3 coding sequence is TGCGCCACTTCGAAACAGGGGGCCCACTCTGGAAACACCATATATTTT. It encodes CATSKQGAHSGNTIYF.

CDR3 residues: CASSVDRRNTEAFF. In nucleotides, the CDR3 is TGTGCCAGCAGCGTCGACAGAAGGAACACTGAAGCTTTCTTT. The chain uses TRBV7-2 and TRBJ1-1; D might be TRBD1 (5 bases). Germline CDR1 SGHTA, CDR2 FQGNSA. V lost 5 bases and J 1 base, leaving 11 bases between the germline ends. The CDR3 spans 14 residues.

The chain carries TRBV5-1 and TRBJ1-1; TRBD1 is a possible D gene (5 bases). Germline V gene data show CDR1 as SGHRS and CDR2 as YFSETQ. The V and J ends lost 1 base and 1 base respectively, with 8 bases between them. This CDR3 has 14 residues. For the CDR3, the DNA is TGCGCCAGCAGCTTGTGGGGGGGGAACACTGAAGCTTTCTTT. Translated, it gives CASSLWGGNTEAFF.

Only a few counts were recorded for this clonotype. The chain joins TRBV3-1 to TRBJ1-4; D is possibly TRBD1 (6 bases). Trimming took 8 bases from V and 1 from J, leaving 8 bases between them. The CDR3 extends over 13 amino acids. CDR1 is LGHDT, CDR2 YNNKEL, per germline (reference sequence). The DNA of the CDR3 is TGTGCCAGCCTAGGGGGAACTAATGAAAAACTGTTTTTT. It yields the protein CASLGGTNEKLFF.

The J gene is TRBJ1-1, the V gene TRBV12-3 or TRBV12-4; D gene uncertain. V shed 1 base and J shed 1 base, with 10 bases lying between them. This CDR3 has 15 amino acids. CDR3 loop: CASSLERAANTEAFF. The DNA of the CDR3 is TGTGCCAGCAGTTTAGAAAGGGCGGCGAACACTGAAGCTTTCTTT.

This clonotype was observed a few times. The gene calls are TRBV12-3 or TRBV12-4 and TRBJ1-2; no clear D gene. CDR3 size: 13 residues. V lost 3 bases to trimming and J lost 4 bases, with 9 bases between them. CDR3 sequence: CASSLAVGYGYTF. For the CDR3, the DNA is TGTGCCAGCAGTTTGGCCGTGGGCTATGGCTACACCTTC.

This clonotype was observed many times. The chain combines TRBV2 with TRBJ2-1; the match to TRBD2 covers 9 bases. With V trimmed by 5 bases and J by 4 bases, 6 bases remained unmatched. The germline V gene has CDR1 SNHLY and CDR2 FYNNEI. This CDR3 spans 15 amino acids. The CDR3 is CASSPGTSRYNEQFF. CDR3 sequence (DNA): TGTGCCAGCAGTCCCGGGACTAGCCGTTACAATGAGCAGTTCTTC.

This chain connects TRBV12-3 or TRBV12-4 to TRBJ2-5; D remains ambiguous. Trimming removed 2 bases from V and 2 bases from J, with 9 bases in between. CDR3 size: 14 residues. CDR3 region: CASSLWAAQETQYF. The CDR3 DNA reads TGTGCCAGCAGTTTATGGGCAGCTCAAGAGACCCAGTACTTC.

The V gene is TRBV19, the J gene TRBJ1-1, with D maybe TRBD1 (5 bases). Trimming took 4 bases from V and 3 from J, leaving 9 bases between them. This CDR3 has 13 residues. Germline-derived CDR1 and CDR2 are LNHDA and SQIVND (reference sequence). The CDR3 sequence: CASSKGPHTEAFF. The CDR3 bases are TGTGCCAGTAGTAAGGGACCCCACACTGAAGCTTTCTTT.

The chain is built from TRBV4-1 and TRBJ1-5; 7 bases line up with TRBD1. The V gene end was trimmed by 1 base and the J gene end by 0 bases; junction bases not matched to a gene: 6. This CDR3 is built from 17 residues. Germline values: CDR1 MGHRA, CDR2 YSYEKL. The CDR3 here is CASSQGAQGNSNQPQHF. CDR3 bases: TGCGCCAGCAGCCAAGGGGCACAGGGGAATAGCAATCAGCCCCAGCATTTT.

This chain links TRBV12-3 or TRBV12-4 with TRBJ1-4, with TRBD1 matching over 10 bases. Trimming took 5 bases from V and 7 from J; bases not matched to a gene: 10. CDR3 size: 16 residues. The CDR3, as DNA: TGTGCCAGCAGTCCGACAGGGGGCCAAAGTGGTGAAAAACTGTTTTTT. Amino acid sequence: CASSPTGGQSGEKLFF.

The CDR3 here is CASSPRSPGTGVNEQFF. The CDR3 nucleotides are TGTGCCAGCAGCCCTCGAAGCCCCGGGACAGGGGTGAATGAGCAGTTCTTC. The J gene is TRBJ2-1, the V gene TRBV9; 10 nucleotides align to TRBD1. Germline V gene lookup returns CDR1 SGDLS and CDR2 YYNGEE. CDR3 length: 17 amino acids. With 4 bases clipped from V and 7 bases from J, the junction kept 14 bases outside the gene matches.

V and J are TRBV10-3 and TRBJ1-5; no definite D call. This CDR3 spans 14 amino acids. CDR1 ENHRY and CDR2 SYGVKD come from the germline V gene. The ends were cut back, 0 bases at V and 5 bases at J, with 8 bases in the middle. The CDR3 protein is CAISESVSDQPQHF. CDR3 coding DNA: TGTGCCATCAGTGAGTCGGTCTCAGATCAGCCCCAGCATTTT.

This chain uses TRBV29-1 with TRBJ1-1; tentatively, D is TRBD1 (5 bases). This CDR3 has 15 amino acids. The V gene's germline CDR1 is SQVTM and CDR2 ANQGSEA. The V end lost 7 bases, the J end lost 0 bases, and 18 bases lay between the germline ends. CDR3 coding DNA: TGCAGCGGGTCCCAGGGCTGGGGTATGAACACTGAAGCTTTCTTT. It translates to CSGSQGWGMNTEAFF. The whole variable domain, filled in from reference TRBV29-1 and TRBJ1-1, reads SAVISQKPSRDICQRGTSLTIQCQVDSQVTMMFWYRQQPGQSLTLIATANQGSEATYESGFVIDKFPISRPNLTFSTLTVSNMSPEDSSIYLCSGSQGWGMNTEAFFGQGTRLTVV.

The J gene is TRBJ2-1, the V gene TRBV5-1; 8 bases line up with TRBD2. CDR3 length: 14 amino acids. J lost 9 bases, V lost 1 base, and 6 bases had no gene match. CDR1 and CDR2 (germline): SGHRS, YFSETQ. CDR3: CASSLNGGASEQFF. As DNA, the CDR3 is TGCGCCAGCAGCTTGAACGGGGGGGCCAGTGAGCAGTTCTTC. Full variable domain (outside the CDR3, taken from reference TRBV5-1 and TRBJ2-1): KAGVTQTPRYLIKTRGQQVTLSCSPISGHRSVSWYQQTPGQGLQFLFEYFSETQRNKGNFPGRFSGRQFSNSRSEMNVSTLELGDSALYLCASSLNGGASEQFFGPGTRLTVL.

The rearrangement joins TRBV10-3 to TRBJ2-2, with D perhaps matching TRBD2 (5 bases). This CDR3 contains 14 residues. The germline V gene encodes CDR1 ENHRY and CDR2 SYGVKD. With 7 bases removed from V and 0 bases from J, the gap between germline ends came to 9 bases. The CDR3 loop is CAITRGPNTGELFF. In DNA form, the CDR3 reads TGTGCCATCACCCGGGGTCCGAACACCGGGGAGCTGTTTTTT.

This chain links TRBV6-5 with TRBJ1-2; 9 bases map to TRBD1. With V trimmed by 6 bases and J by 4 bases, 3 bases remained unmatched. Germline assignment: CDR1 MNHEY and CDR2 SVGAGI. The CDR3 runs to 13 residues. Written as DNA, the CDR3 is TGTGCCAGCAGAGAGACAGGGGGCTATGGCTACACCTTC. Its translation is CASRETGGYGYTF.

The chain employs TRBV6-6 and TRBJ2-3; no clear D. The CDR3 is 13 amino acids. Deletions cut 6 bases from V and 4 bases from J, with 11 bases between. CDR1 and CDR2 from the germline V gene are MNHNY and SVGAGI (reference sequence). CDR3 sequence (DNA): TGTGCCAGCAGGGGTCGAAGCGCAGATACGCAGTATTTT. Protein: CASRGRSADTQYF.

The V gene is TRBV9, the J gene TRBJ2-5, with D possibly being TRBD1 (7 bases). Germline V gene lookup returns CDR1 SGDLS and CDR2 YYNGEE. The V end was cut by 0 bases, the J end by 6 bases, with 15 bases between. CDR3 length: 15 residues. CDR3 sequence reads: CASSVGIGGGKTQYF. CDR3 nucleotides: TGTGCCAGCAGCGTAGGAATAGGGGGCGGGAAGACCCAGTACTTC.

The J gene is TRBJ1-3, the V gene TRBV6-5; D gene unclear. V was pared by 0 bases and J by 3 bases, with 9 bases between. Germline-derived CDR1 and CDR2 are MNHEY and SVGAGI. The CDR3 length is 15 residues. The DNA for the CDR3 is TGTGCCAGCAGTTACTCTCTCCAAATTGGAAACACCATATATTTT. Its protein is CASSYSLQIGNTIYF.

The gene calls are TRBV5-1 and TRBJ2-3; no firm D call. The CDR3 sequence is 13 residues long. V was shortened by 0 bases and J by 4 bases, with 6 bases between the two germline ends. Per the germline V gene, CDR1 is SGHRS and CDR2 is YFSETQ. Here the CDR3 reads CASSLEAADTQYF. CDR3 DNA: TGCGCCAGCAGCTTGGAGGCAGCAGATACGCAGTATTTT. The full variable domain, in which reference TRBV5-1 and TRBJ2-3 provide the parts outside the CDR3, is KAGVTQTPRYLIKTRGQQVTLSCSPISGHRSVSWYQQTPGQGLQFLFEYFSETQRNKGNFPGRFSGRQFSNSRSEMNVSTLELGDSALYLCASSLEAADTQYFGPGTRLTVL.

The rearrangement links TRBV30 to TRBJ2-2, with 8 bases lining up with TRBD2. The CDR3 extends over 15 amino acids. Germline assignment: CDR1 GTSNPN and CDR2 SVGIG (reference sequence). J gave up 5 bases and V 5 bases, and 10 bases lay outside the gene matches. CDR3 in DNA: TGTGCCTGGGAGACAAGCGGGGGCAAGACCGGGGAGCTGTTTTTT. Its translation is CAWETSGGKTGELFF.

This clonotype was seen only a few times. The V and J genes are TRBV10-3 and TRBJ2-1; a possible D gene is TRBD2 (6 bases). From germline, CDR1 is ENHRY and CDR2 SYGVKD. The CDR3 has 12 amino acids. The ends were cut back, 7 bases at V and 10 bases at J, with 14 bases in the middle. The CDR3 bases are TGTGCCATCACGCGCTCGGGAGAAGAGCAGTTCTTC. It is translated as CAITRSGEEQFF.

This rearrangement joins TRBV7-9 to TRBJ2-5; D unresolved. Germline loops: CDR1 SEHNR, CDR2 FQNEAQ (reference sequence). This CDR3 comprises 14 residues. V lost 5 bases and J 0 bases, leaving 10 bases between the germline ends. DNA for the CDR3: TGTGCCAGCAGCCTGCGACGGGACCAAGAGACCCAGTACTTC. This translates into CASSLRRDQETQYF.

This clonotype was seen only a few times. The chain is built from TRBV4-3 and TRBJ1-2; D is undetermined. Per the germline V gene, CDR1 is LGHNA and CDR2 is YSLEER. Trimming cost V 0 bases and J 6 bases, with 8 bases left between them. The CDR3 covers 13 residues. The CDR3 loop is CASSQERRDGYTF. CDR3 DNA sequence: TGCGCCAGCAGCCAAGAAAGGCGGGATGGCTACACCTTC.

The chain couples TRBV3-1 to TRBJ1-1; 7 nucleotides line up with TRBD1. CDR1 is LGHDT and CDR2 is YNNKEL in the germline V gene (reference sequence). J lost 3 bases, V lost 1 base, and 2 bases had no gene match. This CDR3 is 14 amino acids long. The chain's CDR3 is CASSQGTGDTEAFF. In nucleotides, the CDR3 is TGTGCCAGCAGCCAAGGTACAGGGGACACTGAAGCTTTCTTT.

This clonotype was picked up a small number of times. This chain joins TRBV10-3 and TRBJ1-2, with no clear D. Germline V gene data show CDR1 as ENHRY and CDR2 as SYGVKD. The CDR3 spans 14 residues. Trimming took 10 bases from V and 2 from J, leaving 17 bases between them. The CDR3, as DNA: TGTGCCACGCAACACGGCGAACCCAACTATGGCTACACCTTC. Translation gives CATQHGEPNYGYTF.